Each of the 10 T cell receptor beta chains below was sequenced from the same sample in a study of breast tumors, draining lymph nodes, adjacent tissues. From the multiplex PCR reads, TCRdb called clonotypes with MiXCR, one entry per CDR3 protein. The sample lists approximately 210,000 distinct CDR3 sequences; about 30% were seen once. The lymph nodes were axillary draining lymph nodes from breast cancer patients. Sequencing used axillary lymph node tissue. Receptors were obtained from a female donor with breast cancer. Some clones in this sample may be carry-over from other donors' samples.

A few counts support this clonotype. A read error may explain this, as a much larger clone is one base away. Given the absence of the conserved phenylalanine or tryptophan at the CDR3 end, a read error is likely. The CDR3 spells CASSLGSSAETQYL. The DNA of the CDR3 is TGTGCCAGCAGCTTAGGATCCTCCGCGGAGACCCAGTACCTC. This rearrangement joins TRBV7-9 to TRBJ2-5, with D uncertain. Germline V CDR1 and CDR2: SEHNR, FQNEAQ (reference sequence). V dropped 1 base and J dropped 5 bases, with 11 bases sitting between them. This CDR3 is built from 14 residues.

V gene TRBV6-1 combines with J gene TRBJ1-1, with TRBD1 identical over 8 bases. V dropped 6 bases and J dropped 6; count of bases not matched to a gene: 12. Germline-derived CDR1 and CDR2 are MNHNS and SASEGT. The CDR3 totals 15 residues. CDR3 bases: TGTGCCAGCAGGGACGGACAGGGTCGGGTCTCTGAAGCTTTCTTT. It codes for CASRDGQGRVSEAFF.

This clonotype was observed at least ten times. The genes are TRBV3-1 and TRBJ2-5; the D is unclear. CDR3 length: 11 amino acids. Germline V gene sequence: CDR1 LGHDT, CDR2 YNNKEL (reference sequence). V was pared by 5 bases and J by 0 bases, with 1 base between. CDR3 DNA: TGTGCCAGCAGCTACCAAGAGACCCAGTACTTC. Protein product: CASSYQETQYF.

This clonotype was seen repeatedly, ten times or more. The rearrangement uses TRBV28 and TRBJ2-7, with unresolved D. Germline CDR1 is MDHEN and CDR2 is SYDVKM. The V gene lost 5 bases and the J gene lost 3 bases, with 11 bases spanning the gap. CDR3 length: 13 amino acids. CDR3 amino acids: CASSRTNLYEQYF. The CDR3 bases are TGTGCCAGCAGTCGCACGAATCTCTACGAGCAGTACTTC.

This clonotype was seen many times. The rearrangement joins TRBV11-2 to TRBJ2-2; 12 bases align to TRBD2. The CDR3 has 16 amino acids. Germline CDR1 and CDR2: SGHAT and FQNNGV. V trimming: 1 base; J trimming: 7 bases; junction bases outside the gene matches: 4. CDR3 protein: CASSLVLAGGRGELFF. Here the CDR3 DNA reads TGTGCCAGCAGCTTAGTTCTAGCGGGAGGGCGCGGGGAGCTGTTTTTT.

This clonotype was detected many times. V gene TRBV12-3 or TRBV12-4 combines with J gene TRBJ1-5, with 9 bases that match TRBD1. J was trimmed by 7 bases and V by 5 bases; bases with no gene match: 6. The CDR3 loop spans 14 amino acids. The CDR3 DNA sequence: TGTGCCAGCAGTCGGGACAGGGTAAGGCAGCCCCAGCATTTT. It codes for CASSRDRVRQPQHF.

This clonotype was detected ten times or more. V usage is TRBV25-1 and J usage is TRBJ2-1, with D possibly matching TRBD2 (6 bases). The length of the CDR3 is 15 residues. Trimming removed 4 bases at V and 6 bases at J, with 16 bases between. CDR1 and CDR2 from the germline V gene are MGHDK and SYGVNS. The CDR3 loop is CASSGGLSGPNEQFF. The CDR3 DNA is TGTGCCAGCAGTGGGGGCCTCAGCGGGCCCAATGAGCAGTTCTTC.

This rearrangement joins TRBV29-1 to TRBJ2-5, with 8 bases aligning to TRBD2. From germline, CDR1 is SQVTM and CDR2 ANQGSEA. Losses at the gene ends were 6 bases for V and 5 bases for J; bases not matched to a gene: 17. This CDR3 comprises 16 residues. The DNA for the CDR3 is TGCAGCGTGGGGGGAGGAAGCGGGGGAGGCATTGAGACCCAGTACTTC. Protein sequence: CSVGGGSGGGIETQYF.

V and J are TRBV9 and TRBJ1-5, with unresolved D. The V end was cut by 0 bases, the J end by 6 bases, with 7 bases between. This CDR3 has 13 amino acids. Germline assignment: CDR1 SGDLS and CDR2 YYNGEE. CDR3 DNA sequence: TGTGCCAGCAGCGTAGCGGGGAGTCAGCCCCAGCATTTT. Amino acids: CASSVAGSQPQHF.

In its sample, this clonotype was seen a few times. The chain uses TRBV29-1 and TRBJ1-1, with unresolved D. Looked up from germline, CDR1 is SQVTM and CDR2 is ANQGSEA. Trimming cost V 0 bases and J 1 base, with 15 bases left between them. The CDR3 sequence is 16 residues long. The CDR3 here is CSVEDSRLGRNTEAFF. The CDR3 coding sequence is TGCAGCGTTGAAGATTCACGTCTTGGAAGGAACACTGAAGCTTTCTTT.